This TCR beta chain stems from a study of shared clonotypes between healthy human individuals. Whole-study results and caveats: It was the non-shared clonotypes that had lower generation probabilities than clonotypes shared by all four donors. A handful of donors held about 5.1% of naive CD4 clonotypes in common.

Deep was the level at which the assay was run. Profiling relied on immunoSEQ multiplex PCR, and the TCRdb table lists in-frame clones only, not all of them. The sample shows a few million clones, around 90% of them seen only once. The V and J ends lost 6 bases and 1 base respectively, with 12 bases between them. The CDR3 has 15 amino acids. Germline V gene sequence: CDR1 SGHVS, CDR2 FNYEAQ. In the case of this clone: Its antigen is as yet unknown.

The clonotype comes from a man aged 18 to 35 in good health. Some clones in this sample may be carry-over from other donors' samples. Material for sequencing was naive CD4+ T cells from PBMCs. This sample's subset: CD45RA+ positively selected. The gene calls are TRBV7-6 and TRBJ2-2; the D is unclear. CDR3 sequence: CASSSLLRNTGELFF. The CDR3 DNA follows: TGTGCCAGCAGTTCTCTTTTAAGGAACACCGGGGAGCTGTTTTTT.